This entry describes one TCR beta chain. Antigen unknown. The CDR3 spans 15 residues. Per germline, CDR1 MNHEY and CDR2 SMNVEV (reference sequence). V dropped 4 bases and J dropped 5 bases, with 15 bases sitting between them. The data were obtained in a study of cytomegalovirus exposure and HLA in healthy donors. Study observations and caveats: A later analysis associated 15,000 to 20,000 TCR beta sequences with HLA alleles at a 0.05 false discovery rate.

PCR was performed using 60 Vbeta and 13 Jbeta primers. The method was immunoSEQ multiplex PCR; TCRdb's version includes in-frame clones alone and lacks a portion of them. The sample shows about 170,000 clones, around 85% of them seen only once. This chain links TRBV27 with TRBJ1-5; tentative D call: TRBD1 (5 bases). This receptor was obtained from a boy aged 2 to 10 in good health and CMV-seronegative. Sequencing used PBMCs. In DNA form, the CDR3 reads TGTGCCAGCAGTTATAGCGGGGGAATGCATCAGCCCCAGCATTTT. Encoded protein: CASSYSGGMHQPQHF.